This T cell receptor beta chain stems from a study of blood T cells in healthy people across ages. Study information: Template switching retrieved approximately one barcoded beta molecule for each two T cells.

Through a sample-barcoded 5' primer and a J-beta primer mix, a second PCR was run for roughly 7 to 12 cycles. Each TCR beta cDNA got a 12-nucleotide random molecular identifier. In TCRdb, the 5' RACE reads were re-called with MiXCR into one record per CDR3 protein. Of 790,000 or so distinct CDR3 sequences listed, about 46% are singletons. V lost 3 bases and J 6 bases, leaving 12 bases between the germline ends. This CDR3 has 13 residues. CDR1 is SQVTM and CDR2 is ANQGSEA in the germline V gene. Comment on this clonotype: Its antigen is currently unknown.

Study-wide results and limits: Whereas aged donors had fewer naive CD4+ cells, long-lived donors had more of them and higher diversity.

This TCR was sampled from an elderly man in good health. Sample: blood. This sequence joins TRBV29-1 and TRBJ2-1, with D unclear. The CDR3: CSVDDTVGNEQFF. The DNA for the CDR3 is TGCAGCGTTGACGACACCGTGGGCAATGAGCAGTTCTTC.